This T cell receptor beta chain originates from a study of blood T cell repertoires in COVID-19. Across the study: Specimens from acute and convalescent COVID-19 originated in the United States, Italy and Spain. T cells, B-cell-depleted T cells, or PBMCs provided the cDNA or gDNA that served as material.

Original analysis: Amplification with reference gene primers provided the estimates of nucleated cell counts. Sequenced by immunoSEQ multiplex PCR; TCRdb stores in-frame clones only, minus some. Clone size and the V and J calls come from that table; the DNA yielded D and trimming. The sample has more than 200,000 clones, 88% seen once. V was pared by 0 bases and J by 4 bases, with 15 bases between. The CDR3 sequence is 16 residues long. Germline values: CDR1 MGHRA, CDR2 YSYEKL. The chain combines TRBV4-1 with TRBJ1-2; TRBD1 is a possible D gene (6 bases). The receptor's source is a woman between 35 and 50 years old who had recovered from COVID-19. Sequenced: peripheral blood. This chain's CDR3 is CASSQEGGRGLYGYTF. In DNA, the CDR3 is TGCGCCAGCAGCCAAGAAGGAGGCAGGGGTCTCTATGGCTACACCTTC.